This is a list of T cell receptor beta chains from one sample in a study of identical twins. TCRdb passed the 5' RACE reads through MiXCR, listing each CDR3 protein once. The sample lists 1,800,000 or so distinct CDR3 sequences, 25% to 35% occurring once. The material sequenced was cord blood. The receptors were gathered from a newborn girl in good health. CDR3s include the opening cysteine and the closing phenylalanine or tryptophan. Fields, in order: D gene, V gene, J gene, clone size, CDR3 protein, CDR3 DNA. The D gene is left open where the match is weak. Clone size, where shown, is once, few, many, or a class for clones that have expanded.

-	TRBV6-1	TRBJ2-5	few	CASSGGRGETQYF	TGTGCCAGCAGTGGGGGCCGGGGAGAGACCCAGTACTTC
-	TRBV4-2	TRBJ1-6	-	CASSQDPGEHSPLHF	TGTGCCAGCAGCCAAGACCCAGGGGAACATTCACCCCTCCACTTT
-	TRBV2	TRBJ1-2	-	CASSRSPPPNYGYTF	TGTGCCAGCAGTCGGTCCCCACCGCCTAACTATGGCTACACCTTC
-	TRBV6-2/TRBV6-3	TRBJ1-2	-	CASGSVAYGYTF	TGCGCCAGCGGTTCGGTCGCCTATGGCTACACCTTC
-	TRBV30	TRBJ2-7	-	CAWSPTRGRQYF	TGTGCCTGGAGTCCGACTAGGGGACGGCAGTACTTC
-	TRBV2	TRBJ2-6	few	CASNRISGANVLTF	TGTGCCAGCAATCGCATCTCTGGGGCCAACGTCCTGACTTTC
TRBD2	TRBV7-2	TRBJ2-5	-	CASSRPGIAGGQETQYF	TGTGCCAGCAGCCGACCCGGTATAGCGGGGGGGCAAGAGACCCAGTACTTC
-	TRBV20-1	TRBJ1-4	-	CSARDWWTTPVELFF	TGCAGTGCTAGAGATTGGTGGACAACTCCCGTGGAACTGTTTTTT
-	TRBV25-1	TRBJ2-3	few	CASNGGPTTQYF	TGTGCCAGCAACGGGGGGCCAACGACGCAGTATTTT
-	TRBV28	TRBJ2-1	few	CASLGGGNYNEQFF	TGTGCCAGCCTCGGAGGTGGAAACTACAATGAGCAGTTCTTC
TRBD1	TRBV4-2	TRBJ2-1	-	CASSQETGARYNEQFF	TGTGCCAGCAGCCAAGAAACAGGGGCGCGGTACAATGAGCAGTTCTTC
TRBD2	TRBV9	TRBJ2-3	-	CASSPRTSGGLRSTDTQYF	TGTGCCAGCAGCCCAAGGACTAGCGGGGGGCTGCGTAGCACAGATACGCAGTATTTT
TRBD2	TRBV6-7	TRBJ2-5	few	CASSYRDQTSGQETQYF	TGTGCCAGCAGTTATAGAGATCAGACTAGCGGACAAGAGACCCAGTACTTC
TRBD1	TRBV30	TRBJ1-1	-	CAWRGGNTEAFF	TGTGCCTGGAGAGGGGGCAACACTGAAGCTTTCTTT
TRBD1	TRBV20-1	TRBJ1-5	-	CSATKGASNQPQHF	TGCAGTGCTACCAAGGGGGCTAGCAATCAGCCCCAGCATTTT
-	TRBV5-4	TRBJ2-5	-	CASSLHYRDTFHNEQYF	TGTGCCAGCAGCCTACACTACCGGGACACATTTCACAATGAGCAGTACTTC
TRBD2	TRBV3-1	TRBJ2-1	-	CASSQGIKLAVYNEQFF	TGTGCCAGCAGCCAAGGGATAAAACTAGCGGTCTACAATGAGCAGTTCTTC
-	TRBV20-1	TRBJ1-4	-	CSAKRGLDEKLFF	TGCAGTGCTAAGAGGGGCCTAGATGAAAAACTGTTTTTT
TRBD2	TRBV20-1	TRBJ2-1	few	CSAKASGYNEQFF	TGCAGTGCTAAGGCTAGCGGCTACAATGAGCAGTTCTTC
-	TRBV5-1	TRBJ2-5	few	CASSPYRVRQETQYF	TGCGCCAGCAGCCCCTACAGGGTACGGCAAGAGACCCAGTACTTC
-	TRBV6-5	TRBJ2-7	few	CASSYSPFGRESSYEQYF	TGTGCCAGCAGTTACTCGCCCTTCGGCCGGGAAAGCTCCTACGAGCAGTACTTC
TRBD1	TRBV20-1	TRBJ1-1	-	CSARDAGQGVPEAFF	TGCAGTGCTAGAGACGCGGGACAGGGGGTACCTGAAGCTTTCTTT
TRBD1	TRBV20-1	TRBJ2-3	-	CSARDPGQDTDTQYF	TGCAGTGCTAGAGACCCTGGACAGGACACAGATACGCAGTATTTT
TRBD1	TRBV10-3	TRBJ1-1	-	CAISATDRGITEAFF	TGTGCCATCAGTGCAACCGACAGGGGGATCACTGAAGCTTTCTTT
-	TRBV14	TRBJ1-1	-	CASSQVGTRAFF	TGTGCCAGCAGCCAAGTAGGGACAAGAGCTTTCTTT
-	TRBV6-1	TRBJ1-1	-	CASSEAYTEAFF	TGTGCCAGCAGTGAAGCGTACACTGAAGCTTTCTTT
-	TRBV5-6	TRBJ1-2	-	CASSRGQPIYYGYTF	TGTGCCAGCAGCCGCGGACAGCCGATTTACTATGGCTACACCTTC
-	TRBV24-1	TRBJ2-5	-	CATSGSGSPETQYF	TGTGCCACCAGTGGGTCGGGGTCCCCAGAGACCCAGTACTTC
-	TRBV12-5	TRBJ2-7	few	CASGSYTGTPSYEQYF	TGTGCTAGTGGTTCGTATACCGGGACTCCCTCCTACGAGCAGTACTTC
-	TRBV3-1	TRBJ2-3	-	CASTQRVTDTQYF	TGTGCCAGCACCCAGAGAGTTACAGATACGCAGTATTTT
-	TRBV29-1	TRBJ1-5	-	CSVEEAYRVNQPQHF	TGCAGCGTTGAAGAGGCTTACAGGGTTAATCAGCCCCAGCATTTT
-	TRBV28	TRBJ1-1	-	CASSSPGTMNTEAFF	TGTGCCAGCAGCTCGCCGGGGACCATGAACACTGAAGCTTTCTTT
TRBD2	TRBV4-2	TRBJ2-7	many	CASSQEGTSGYEQYF	TGTGCCAGCAGCCAAGAAGGGACTAGCGGCTACGAGCAGTACTTC
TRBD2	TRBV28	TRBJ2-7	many	CASSFRLAGREQYF	TGTGCCAGCAGTTTTCGTCTAGCGGGACGGGAGCAGTACTTC
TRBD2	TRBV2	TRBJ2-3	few	CASPGRGGSDTQYF	TGTGCCAGCCCTGGCCGCGGGGGGTCAGATACGCAGTATTTT
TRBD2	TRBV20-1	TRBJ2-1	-	CSGGGRWDEQFF	TGCAGTGGTGGCGGGAGGTGGGATGAGCAGTTCTTC
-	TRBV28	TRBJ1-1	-	CASSLWSEAFF	TGTGCCAGCAGTTTATGGTCTGAAGCTTTCTTT
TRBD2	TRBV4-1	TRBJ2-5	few	CASSQDLAGGPKETQYF	TGCGCCAGCAGCCAAGATCTAGCGGGAGGGCCGAAAGAGACCCAGTACTTC
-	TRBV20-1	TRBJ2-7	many	CSARRDEQYF	TGCAGTGCTAGAAGAGACGAGCAGTACTTC
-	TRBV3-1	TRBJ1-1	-	CASSQGLRGRGTEAFF	TGTGCCAGCAGCCAAGGGTTGCGGGGGCGAGGGACTGAAGCTTTCTTT
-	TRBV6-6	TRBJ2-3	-	CASSYVGYRVVEDTQYF	TGTGCCAGCAGTTACGTGGGCTACCGAGTCGTGGAAGATACGCAGTATTTT
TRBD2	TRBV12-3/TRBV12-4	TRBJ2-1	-	CASSFWTSVGNEQFF	TGTGCCAGCAGTTTCTGGACTAGCGTCGGCAATGAGCAGTTCTTC
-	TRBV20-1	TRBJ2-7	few	CSATKGPGEQYF	TGCAGTGCCACCAAGGGACCTGGCGAGCAGTACTTC
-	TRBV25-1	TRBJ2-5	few	CASTDSNLGNGQYF	TGTGCCAGCACTGATTCGAACTTGGGGAACGGGCAGTACTTC
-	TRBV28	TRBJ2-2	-	CASSLSTNTGELFF	TGTGCCAGCAGTTTATCTACGAACACCGGGGAGCTGTTTTTT